The 23 T cell receptor beta chains presented below share a single source sample, sequenced in a study of blood T cells in healthy people across ages. The use of a sample-barcoded 5' primer and a J-beta primer mix characterized a second PCR of about 7 to 12 cycles. Each CDR3 protein is one row after TCRdb ran MiXCR on the 5' RACE reads. Of 1 million to 1.2 million distinct CDR3 sequences listed, more than 30% are singletons. Sample: blood. These receptor sequences come from a man younger than 35 in good health.

The CDR3 spells CASSLAPRGATEAFF. In DNA, the CDR3 is TGTGCCAGCAGCTTAGCACCTAGGGGGGCCACTGAAGCTTTCTTT. The rearrangement links TRBV7-6 to TRBJ1-1, with D possibly TRBD1 on 6 matching bases. From germline, CDR1 is SGHVS and CDR2 FNYEAQ. Trimming removed 0 bases from V and 4 bases from J, with 12 bases in between. The CDR3 consists of 15 residues.

The chain has TRBV20-1 and TRBJ2-1, with D maybe TRBD2 (5 bases). V gave up 3 bases and J gave up 7 bases, with 16 bases separating them. The CDR3 sequence is 14 residues long. Germline V CDR1 and CDR2: DFQATT, SNEGSKA (reference sequence). CDR3 protein: CSARAHSLANEQFF. DNA for the CDR3: TGCAGTGCTAGGGCCCATAGTCTAGCAAATGAGCAGTTCTTC.

The V and J genes are TRBV27 and TRBJ2-5; 7 bases align to TRBD2. The J call could be wrong; TRBJ2-7 is a better fit for the DNA end. CDR1 is MNHEY, CDR2 SMNVEV, per germline (reference sequence). The CDR3 totals 14 residues. The CDR3 nucleotides read TGTGCCAGCAGTTTTCAAGCGGGGCGATACGAGCAGTACTTC. Protein sequence: CASSFQAGRYEQYF.

In its sample, this clonotype was seen once. V and J are TRBV5-1 and TRBJ2-1, with D possibly matching TRBD1 (7 bases). The CDR3 covers 16 residues. Deletions cut 0 bases from V and 6 bases from J, with 16 bases between. CDR1 is SGHRS, CDR2 YFSETQ, per germline. CDR3 nucleotide sequence: TGCGCCAGCAGCTTGGTTCAGGGGGGTAAAAGCAATGAGCAGTTCTTC. Amino acids: CASSLVQGGKSNEQFF.

The chain uses TRBV20-1 and TRBJ1-4, with D perhaps matching TRBD1 (5 bases). Germline CDR1 and CDR2: DFQATT and SNEGSKA (reference sequence). This CDR3 contains 12 residues. Trimming shortened V by 6 bases and J by 8 bases, and 13 bases separated the two germline ends. For the CDR3, the DNA is TGCAGTGCGTCAGGGTTCGGCGAAAAACTGTTTTTT. It is translated as CSASGFGEKLFF.

V gene TRBV5-1 combines with J gene TRBJ2-1; 7 bases agree with TRBD1. With V trimmed by 5 bases and J by 1 base, 12 bases remained unmatched. The CDR3 is 17 amino acids. Germline lookup yields CDR1 SGHRS and CDR2 YFSETQ. The CDR3 DNA sequence: TGCGCCAGCAGGCCCAACCAGGACAGGTCATCCTACAATGAGCAGTTCTTC. This translates into CASRPNQDRSSYNEQFF. Complete variable domain (other parts from reference TRBV5-1 and TRBJ2-1): KAGVTQTPRYLIKTRGQQVTLSCSPISGHRSVSWYQQTPGQGLQFLFEYFSETQRNKGNFPGRFSGRQFSNSRSEMNVSTLELGDSALYLCASRPNQDRSSYNEQFFGPGTRLTVL.

The chain recombines TRBV12-5 with TRBJ1-1; D not resolved. Germline V gene data show CDR1 as LGHNT and CDR2 as FRNRAP. The CDR3 has 13 residues. V was cut by 5 bases and J by 5 bases, with 12 bases left in between. The CDR3 bases are TGTGCTAGTGGTGTGGACTTGGGGACTGAAGCTTTCTTT. It specifies CASGVDLGTEAFF.

In its sample, this clonotype was seen many times. This chain connects TRBV29-1 to TRBJ2-1; D possibly corresponds to TRBD1 (5 bases). The V end lost 5 bases, the J end lost 4 bases, and 12 bases lay between the germline ends. CDR3 size: 13 residues. The germline CDR1 and CDR2 sequences are SQVTM and ANQGSEA. CDR3 region: CSVRPDSYNEQFF. In DNA, the CDR3 is TGCAGCGTTCGTCCCGACAGTTACAATGAGCAGTTCTTC.

The J gene is TRBJ2-7, the V gene TRBV4-1, with D uncertain. Germline CDR1 MGHRA, CDR2 YSYEKL. The germline V and J ends were trimmed by 0 bases and 4 bases, with 10 bases remaining between them. The CDR3 has 14 residues. The CDR3, as DNA: TGCGCCAGCAGCCAAGAAAAGGGTCCTTACGAGCAGTACTTC. Protein product: CASSQEKGPYEQYF.

The rearrangement links TRBV12-3 or TRBV12-4 to TRBJ2-2; TRBD1 matches 8 bases. CDR3 length: 17 amino acids. Trimming cost V 1 base and J 3 bases; bases outside gene matches: 7. The CDR3, as DNA: TGTGCCAGCAGTTTAGGGACAGGGATTGGGGACACCGGGGAGCTGTTTTTT. It is translated as CASSLGTGIGDTGELFF.

The chain employs TRBV11-1 and TRBJ1-2; D might be TRBD1 (5 bases). V was cut by 5 bases and J by 4 bases, with 11 bases left in between. This CDR3 has 13 amino acids. Germline-derived CDR1 and CDR2 are SGHAT and FQDESV (reference sequence). CDR3 in DNA: TGTGCCAGCAGCCCCCAGGGCCTCTATGGCTACACCTTC. It translates to CASSPQGLYGYTF.

This clonotype was detected only once. The V call is TRBV5-1, the J call TRBJ2-7, with 9 bases fitting TRBD2. The trim removed 1 base at V and 7 bases at J, leaving 9 bases unmatched. Germline-derived CDR1 and CDR2 are SGHRS and YFSETQ. This CDR3 has 15 residues. The CDR3 coding sequence is TGCGCCAGCAGCTTGAAAGCGGGGGGCTACAATGAGCAGTACTTC. Its translation is CASSLKAGGYNEQYF.

This clonotype was seen only a few times. The V and J genes are TRBV20-1 and TRBJ2-7, with TRBD1 matching over 9 bases. This CDR3 comprises 13 residues. J was trimmed by 5 bases and V by 4 bases; bases with no gene match: 6. Germline V CDR1 and CDR2: DFQATT, SNEGSKA (reference sequence). DNA for the CDR3: TGCAGTGCTACCGGACAGGGGAACCACGAGCAGTACTTC. Protein product: CSATGQGNHEQYF.

The chain combines TRBV4-2 with TRBJ1-1, with D unresolved. The germline V and J ends were trimmed by 4 bases and 2 bases, with 17 bases remaining between them. Germline V gives CDR1 LGHNA, CDR2 YNFKEQ. There are 16 residues in the CDR3. CDR3 coding DNA: TGTGCCAGCAGCCCAAGGCGGCGACACCTAAACACTGAAGCTTTCTTT. Its protein product is CASSPRRRHLNTEAFF.

This clonotype was observed a handful of times. The rearrangement joins TRBV10-3 to TRBJ2-1; 11 bases align to TRBD2. In germline, CDR1 is ENHRY, CDR2 SYGVKD. Trimming removed 7 bases from V and 4 bases from J; junction bases left unmatched: 6. The CDR3 contains 15 residues. Here the CDR3 reads CAIKSSSGGYNEQFF. The CDR3 DNA follows: TGTGCCATCAAAAGCTCTAGCGGGGGGTACAATGAGCAGTTCTTC.

This clonotype was seen many times. Since a much larger clone is just one base distant, this may be a read error. In DNA, the CDR3 is TGTGCCATCAGTGAGTCGGCGGGGGTTAGATTATATACGCAGTATTTT. Residues: CAISESAGVRLYTQYF. The V and J genes are TRBV10-3 and TRBJ2-3, with 7 bases fitting TRBD2. Germline V lookup: CDR1 ENHRY, CDR2 SYGVKD. This CDR3 spans 16 amino acids. Unmatched junction bases numbered 10, after V lost 0 bases and J lost 7 bases.

In this sample, this clonotype turned up a few times. The rearrangement joins TRBV30 to TRBJ2-3; D gene unclear. The CDR3 is 13 residues long. Between the trimmed V and J ends, which lost 4 bases and 1 base, there was a span of 9 bases. In germline, CDR1 is GTSNPN, CDR2 SVGIG (reference sequence). As DNA, the CDR3 is TGTGCCTGGACACCTGGGGGCACAGATACGCAGTATTTT. Its protein product is CAWTPGGTDTQYF.

This clonotype was observed a few times. The chain carries TRBV3-1 and TRBJ1-1; D remains unclear. The CDR3 length is 11 residues. Deletions cut 1 base from V and 10 bases from J, with 7 bases between. CDR1 is LGHDT, CDR2 YNNKEL, per germline (reference sequence). The CDR3, as DNA: TGTGCCAGCAGCCAAGTTGGGTTAGCTTTCTTT. This codes for CASSQVGLAFF. The full variable domain, in which reference TRBV3-1 and TRBJ1-1 provide the parts outside the CDR3, is DTAVSQTPKYLVTQMGNDKSIKCEQNLGHDTMYWYKQDSKKFLKIMFSYNNKELIINETVPNRFSPKSPDKAHLNLHINSLELGDSAVYFCASSQVGLAFFGQGTRLTVV.

This clonotype was seen more than once but under ten times. This chain uses TRBV5-1 with TRBJ2-3; D might be TRBD2 (5 bases). This CDR3 contains 15 residues. V was shortened by 0 bases and J by 1 base, with 9 bases between the two germline ends. Germline assignment: CDR1 SGHRS and CDR2 YFSETQ. This CDR3 reads CASSLAPGGTDTQYF. The CDR3 DNA sequence: TGCGCCAGCAGCTTGGCCCCCGGGGGCACAGATACGCAGTATTTT.

The chain has TRBV7-2 and TRBJ2-7, with D tentatively TRBD2 (5 bases). Trimming stripped 5 bases from V and 4 bases from J, with 15 bases between. Germline V gene lookup returns CDR1 SGHTA and CDR2 FQGNSA. CDR3 length equals 14 residues. This CDR3 is CASSPSRSLYEQYF. CDR3 DNA: TGTGCCAGCAGCCCTAGCAGGTCGTTGTACGAGCAGTACTTC.

V gene TRBV25-1 combines with J gene TRBJ1-2; D is uncertain. V lost 6 bases and J 8 bases, leaving 19 bases between the germline ends. Germline V gene sequence: CDR1 MGHDK, CDR2 SYGVNS. The CDR3 is made up of 14 amino acids. CDR3 DNA: TGTGCCAGCAGCGACTGGGGAGAAGAAGGGGGCTACACCTTC. Residues: CASSDWGEEGGYTF.

A word on this clonotype: Its ends do not fully match the called genes, so a read error is possible. The chain joins TRBV12-3 or TRBV12-4 to TRBJ1-3; no clear D. This CDR3 is 12 amino acids long. CDR3: CASSLWGSTIYF. The CDR3 DNA follows: TGCGCCAGCAGTTTGTGGGGAAGCACCATATATTTT.

The chain employs TRBV6-5 and TRBJ1-1; D perhaps matches TRBD1 (6 bases). Trimming cost V 6 bases and J 7 bases, with 12 bases left between them. This CDR3 comprises 12 residues. Germline CDR1 and CDR2: MNHEY and SVGAGI. CDR3 nucleotides: TGTGCCAGCAGCCGCGGACAGTATGAAGCTTTCTTT. Translated, it gives CASSRGQYEAFF.